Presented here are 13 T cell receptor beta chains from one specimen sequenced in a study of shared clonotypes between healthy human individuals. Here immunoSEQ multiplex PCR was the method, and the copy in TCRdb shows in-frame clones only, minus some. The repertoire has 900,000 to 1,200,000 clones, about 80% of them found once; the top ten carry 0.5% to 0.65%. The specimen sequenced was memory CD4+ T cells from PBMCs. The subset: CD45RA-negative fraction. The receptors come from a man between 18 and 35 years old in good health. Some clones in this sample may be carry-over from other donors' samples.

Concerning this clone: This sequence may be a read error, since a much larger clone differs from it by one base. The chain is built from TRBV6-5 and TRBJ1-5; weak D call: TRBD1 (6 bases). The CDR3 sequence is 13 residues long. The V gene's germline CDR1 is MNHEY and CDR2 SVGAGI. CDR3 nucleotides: TGTGCCAGCAGTTACTCGAGCGGACAGCCCCGGCATTTT. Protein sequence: CASSYSSGQPRHF.

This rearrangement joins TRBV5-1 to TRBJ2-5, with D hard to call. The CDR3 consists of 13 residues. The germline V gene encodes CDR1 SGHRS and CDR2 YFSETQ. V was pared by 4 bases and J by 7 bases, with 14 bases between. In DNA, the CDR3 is TGCGCCAGCAGCGAGGACCCCTCGGGGACCCAGTACTTC. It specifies CASSEDPSGTQYF.

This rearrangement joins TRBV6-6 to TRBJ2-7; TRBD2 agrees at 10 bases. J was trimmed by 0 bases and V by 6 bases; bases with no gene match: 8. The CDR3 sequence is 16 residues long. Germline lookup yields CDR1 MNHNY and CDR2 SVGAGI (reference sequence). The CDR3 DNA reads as TGTGCCAGCAGGTCCTGGACTAGCGGTAGCTCCTACGAGCAGTACTTC. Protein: CASRSWTSGSSYEQYF.

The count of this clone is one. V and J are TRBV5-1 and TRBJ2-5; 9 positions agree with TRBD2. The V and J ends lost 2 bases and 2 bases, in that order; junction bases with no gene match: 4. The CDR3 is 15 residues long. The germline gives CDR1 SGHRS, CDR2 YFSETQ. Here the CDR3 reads CASSFLRGGQETQYF. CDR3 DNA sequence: TGCGCCAGCAGCTTTTTGCGGGGGGGGCAAGAGACCCAGTACTTC. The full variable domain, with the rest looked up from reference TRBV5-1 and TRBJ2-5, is KAGVTQTPRYLIKTRGQQVTLSCSPISGHRSVSWYQQTPGQGLQFLFEYFSETQRNKGNFPGRFSGRQFSNSRSEMNVSTLELGDSALYLCASSFLRGGQETQYFGPGTRLLVL.

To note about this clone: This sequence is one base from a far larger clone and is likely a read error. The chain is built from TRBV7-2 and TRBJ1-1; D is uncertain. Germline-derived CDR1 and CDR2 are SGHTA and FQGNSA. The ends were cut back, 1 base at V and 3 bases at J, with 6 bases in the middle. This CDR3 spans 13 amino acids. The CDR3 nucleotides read TGTGCCAGCAGCTTAGAGGTTGACACTGAAGCTTTCTTT. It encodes CASSLEVDTEAFF.

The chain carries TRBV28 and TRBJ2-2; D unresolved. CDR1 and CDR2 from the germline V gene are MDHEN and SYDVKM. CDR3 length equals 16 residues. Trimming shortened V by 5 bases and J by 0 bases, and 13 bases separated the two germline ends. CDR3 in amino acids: CASSPADRSNTGELFF. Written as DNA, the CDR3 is TGTGCCAGCAGTCCGGCGGACCGCTCGAACACCGGGGAGCTGTTTTTT.

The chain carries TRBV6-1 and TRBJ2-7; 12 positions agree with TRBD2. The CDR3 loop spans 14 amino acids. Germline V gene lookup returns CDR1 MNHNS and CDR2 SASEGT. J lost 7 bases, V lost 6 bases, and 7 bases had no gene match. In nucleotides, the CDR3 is TGTGCCAGCAGGAGACTAGCGGGGGCGTCGGAGCAGTACTTC. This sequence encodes CASRRLAGASEQYF.

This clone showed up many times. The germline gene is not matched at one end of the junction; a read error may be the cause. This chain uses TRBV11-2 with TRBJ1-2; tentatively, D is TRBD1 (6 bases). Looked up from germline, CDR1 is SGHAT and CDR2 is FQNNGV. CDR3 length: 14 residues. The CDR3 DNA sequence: TGTGCCAGCAGTTTAGGGGGGACTAACTATGGCTACACCTTC. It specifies CASSLGGTNYGYTF.

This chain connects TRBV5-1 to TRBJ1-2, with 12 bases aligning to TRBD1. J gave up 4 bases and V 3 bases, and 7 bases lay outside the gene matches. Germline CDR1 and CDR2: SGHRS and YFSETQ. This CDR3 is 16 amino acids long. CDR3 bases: TGCGCCAGCAGCTCATTTCCGGGACAGGGGGCCTATGGCTACACCTTC. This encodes CASSSFPGQGAYGYTF.

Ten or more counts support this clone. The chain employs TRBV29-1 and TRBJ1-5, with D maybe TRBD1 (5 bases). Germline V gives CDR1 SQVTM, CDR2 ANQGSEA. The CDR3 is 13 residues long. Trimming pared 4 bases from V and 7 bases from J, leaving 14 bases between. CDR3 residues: CSVANGGVQPQHF. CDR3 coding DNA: TGCAGCGTTGCTAATGGGGGTGTGCAGCCCCAGCATTTT.

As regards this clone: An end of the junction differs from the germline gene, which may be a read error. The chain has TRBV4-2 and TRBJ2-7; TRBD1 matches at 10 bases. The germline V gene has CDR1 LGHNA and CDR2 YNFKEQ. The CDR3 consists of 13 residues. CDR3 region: CAGSQDRGQEQYF. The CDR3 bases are TGTGCCGGCAGCCAAGACAGGGGGCAGGAGCAGTACTTC.

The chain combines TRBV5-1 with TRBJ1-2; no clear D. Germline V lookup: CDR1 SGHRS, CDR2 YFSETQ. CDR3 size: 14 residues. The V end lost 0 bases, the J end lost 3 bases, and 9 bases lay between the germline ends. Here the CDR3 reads CASSLGSEDYGYTF. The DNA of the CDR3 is TGCGCCAGCAGCTTGGGATCGGAGGACTATGGCTACACCTTC.

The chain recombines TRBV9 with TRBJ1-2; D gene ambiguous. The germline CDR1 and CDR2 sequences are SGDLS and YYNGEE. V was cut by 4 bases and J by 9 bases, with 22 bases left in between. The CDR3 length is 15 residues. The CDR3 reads CASSPRSAGLTRYTF. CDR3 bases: TGTGCCAGCAGCCCCCGGTCGGCGGGGTTAACACGCTACACCTTC.